Listed below are T cell receptor beta chains from one sample, sequenced in a study of molecular identifiers for immune sequencing clone quantification. MiXCR, applied by TCRdb to the PCR reads, yields one record per CDR3 protein. The sample records 88,000 or so distinct CDR3 sequences, around 20% being singletons. The sequenced sample consisted of naive CD8+ T cells from blood, with Jurkat cell RNA spiked in. These receptors were collected from a human donor in good health. Some libraries in this study had Jurkat cell RNA spiked in. Each CDR3 is given with its conserved first and last residue. D genes are given only for firm matches. The size entry is marked missing in some rows and otherwise reads once, few, many or a size class.

TRBJ2-7	many	TRBV4-3	.	TGCGCCAGCAGCCAAGACACAGGGCCCTACGAGCAGTACTTC	CASSQDTGPYEQYF
TRBJ1-4	many	TRBV13	.	TGTGCCAGCAGCTTAAAGGAAGTGGGAAATGAAAAACTGTTTTTT	CASSLKEVGNEKLFF
TRBJ1-3	.	TRBV5-3	TRBD1	TGTGCCAGCAGCTGGGTACAGGGGGCATCTGGAAACACCATATATTTT	CASSWVQGASGNTIYF
TRBJ2-2	.	TRBV24-1	.	TGTGCCACCAGTGATTGGGCGACCACCCCCGGGGAGCTGTTTTTT	CATSDWATTPGELFF
TRBJ1-1	many	TRBV5-1	TRBD1	TGCGCCAGCAGCTTGATCCCGACAGGGGTGTTCACTGAAGCTTTCTTT	CASSLIPTGVFTEAFF
TRBJ2-3	few	TRBV29-1	TRBD2	TGCAGCGTTGACAACCTGGGACTAGCGGGAGGGCCTGAGAAGCTAGATACGCAGTATTTT	CSVDNLGLAGGPEKLDTQYF
TRBJ2-5	many	TRBV14	.	TGTGCCAGCAGCCAATGGGCAGAACAAGAGACCCAGTACTTC	CASSQWAEQETQYF
TRBJ2-2	many	TRBV20-1	.	TGCAGTGCTGAGAGCGCCGGGGAGCTGTTTTTT	CSAESAGELFF
TRBJ1-1	few	TRBV12-3/TRBV12-4	.	TGTGCCAGCAGTTCAGGGTTGGAGGTGCACACTGAAGCTTTCTTT	CASSSGLEVHTEAFF
TRBJ1-5	many	TRBV6-5	.	TGTGCCAGCAGTCCCCCCGGACCCAATCAGCCCCAGCATTTT	CASSPPGPNQPQHF
TRBJ2-1	.	TRBV20-1	.	TGCAGTGCAGACCGGGGAGACAATGAGCAGTTCTTC	CSADRGDNEQFF
TRBJ2-1	few	TRBV11-2	.	TGTGCCAGCAGCTCAGTGGCGGGGGCCCACAATGAGCAGTTCTTC	CASSSVAGAHNEQFF
TRBJ1-1	.	TRBV29-1	.	TGCAGCGCCGTTGCGAACACTGAAGCTTTCTTT	CSAVANTEAFF
TRBJ2-7	.	TRBV7-9	.	TGTGCCAGCAGCTTCCGGAACGAGCAGTACTTC	CASSFRNEQYF
TRBJ2-5	.	TRBV12-3/TRBV12-4	TRBD1	TGTGCCAGCAGTCCGGGGACAGTCCAAGAGACCCAGTACTTC	CASSPGTVQETQYF
TRBJ2-3	many	TRBV6-2/TRBV6-3	.	TGTGCCAGCAGTCACCCGACGGAGTATACGCAGTATTTT	CASSHPTEYTQYF